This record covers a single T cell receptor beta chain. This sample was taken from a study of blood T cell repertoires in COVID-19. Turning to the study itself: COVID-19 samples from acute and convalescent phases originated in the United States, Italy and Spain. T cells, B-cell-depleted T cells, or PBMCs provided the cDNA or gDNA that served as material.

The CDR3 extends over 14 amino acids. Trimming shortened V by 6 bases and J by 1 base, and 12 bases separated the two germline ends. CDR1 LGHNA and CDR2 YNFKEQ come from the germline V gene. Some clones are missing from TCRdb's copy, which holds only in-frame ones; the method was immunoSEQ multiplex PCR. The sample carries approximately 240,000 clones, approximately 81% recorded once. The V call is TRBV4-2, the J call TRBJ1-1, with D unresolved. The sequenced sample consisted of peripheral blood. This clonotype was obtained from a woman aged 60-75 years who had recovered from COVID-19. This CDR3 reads CASSYDNKNTEAFF. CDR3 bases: TGTGCCAGCAGTTATGATAACAAGAACACTGAAGCTTTCTTT.